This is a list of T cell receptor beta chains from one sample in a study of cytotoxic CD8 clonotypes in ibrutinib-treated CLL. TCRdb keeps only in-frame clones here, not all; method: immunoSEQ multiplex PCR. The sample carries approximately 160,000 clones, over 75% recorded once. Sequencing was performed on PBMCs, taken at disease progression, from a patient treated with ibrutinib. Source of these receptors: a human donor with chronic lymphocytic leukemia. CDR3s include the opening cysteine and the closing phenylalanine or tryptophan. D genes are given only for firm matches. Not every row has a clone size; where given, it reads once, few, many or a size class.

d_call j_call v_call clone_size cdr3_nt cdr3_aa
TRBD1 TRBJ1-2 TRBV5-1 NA TGCGCCAGCAGCTTGGCCTCGGGAGGGGGCGATGGCTACACCTTC CASSLASGGGDGYTF
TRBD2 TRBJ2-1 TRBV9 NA TGTGCCAGCAGCGTAGTAGGCGGGGGAAGAGGCTACAATGAGCAGTTCTTC CASSVVGGGRGYNEQFF
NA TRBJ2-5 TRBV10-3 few TGTGCCATCAGTGAGTCCCGGGACCAAGAGACCCAGTACTTC CAISESRDQETQYF
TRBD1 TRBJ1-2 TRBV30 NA TGTGCCTGGGGTAAAACAGGGGGTATTTTCACCTTC CAWGKTGGIFTF
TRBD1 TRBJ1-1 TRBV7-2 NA TGTGCCAGCAGCCTCAGACAGGGAGGGACTGAAGCTTTCTTT CASSLRQGGTEAFF
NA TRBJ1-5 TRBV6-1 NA TGTGCCAGCATTTTCGAGCCCCGGAGCAATCAGCCCCAGCATTTT CASIFEPRSNQPQHF
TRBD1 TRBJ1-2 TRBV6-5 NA TGTGCCAGCAGTTACTTAGGGGACAGGTCCTATGGCTACACCTTC CASSYLGDRSYGYTF
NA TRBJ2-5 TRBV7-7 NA TGTGCCAGCAGCTTATCGGGTAAATGGGAGACCCAGTACTTC CASSLSGKWETQYF
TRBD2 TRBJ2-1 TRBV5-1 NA TGCGCCAGCGTGAATCTAGCGGGCTCCTACAATGAGCAGTTCTTC CASVNLAGSYNEQFF
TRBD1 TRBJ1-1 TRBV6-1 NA TGTGCCAGCAACAGGGGTGACACTGAAGCTTTCTTT CASNRGDTEAFF
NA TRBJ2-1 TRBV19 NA TGTGCCACCATGGGGGGCGGGGGCAATGAGCAGTTCTTC CATMGGGGNEQFF
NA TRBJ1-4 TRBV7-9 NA TGTGCCAGCCGGCTGGATGAAAAACTGTTTTTT CASRLDEKLFF
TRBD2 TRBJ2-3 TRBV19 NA TGTGCCAGTAGTAACTACGGGACTAGCGGGAGGACAGATACGCAGTATTTT CASSNYGTSGRTDTQYF
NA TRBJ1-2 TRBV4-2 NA TGTGCCAGCAGCCAAGGATTTAGGGGAGGCTATGGCTACACCTTC CASSQGFRGGYGYTF
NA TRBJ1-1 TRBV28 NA TGTGCCAGCAGTTTAGTTTTCTCGGCTGAAGCTTTCTTT CASSLVFSAEAFF
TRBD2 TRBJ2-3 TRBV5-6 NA TGTGCCAGCAGCCCTAGCGGGAGGGTCACAGATACGCAGTATTTT CASSPSGRVTDTQYF
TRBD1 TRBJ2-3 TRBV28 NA TGTGCCAGCAGTCCTAGCATCAGGGGGCGCGGAGATACGCAGTATTTT CASSPSIRGRGDTQYF
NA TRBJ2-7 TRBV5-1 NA TGCGCCAGCAGCTGGCCTCGGGACACCACCTACGAGCAGTACTTC CASSWPRDTTYEQYF
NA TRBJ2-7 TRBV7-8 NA TGTGCCAGCAGTCCCGTCCCCACGAGCTCCTACGAGCAGTACTTC CASSPVPTSSYEQYF
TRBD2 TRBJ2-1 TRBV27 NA TGTGCCAGCAGTAGGGGACTACCCTCCTACAATGAGCAGTTCTTC CASSRGLPSYNEQFF
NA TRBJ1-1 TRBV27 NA TGTGCCAGCAGTTTATATGGGGCCTACACTGAAGCTTTCTTT CASSLYGAYTEAFF
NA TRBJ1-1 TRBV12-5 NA TGTGCTAGTGGTTTGTGGGGAGCTTCTAACACTGAAGCTTTCTTT CASGLWGASNTEAFF
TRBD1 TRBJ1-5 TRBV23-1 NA TGCGCCAGCAGTCCCGGACAGGAGTATAGCAATCAGCCCCAGCATTTT CASSPGQEYSNQPQHF
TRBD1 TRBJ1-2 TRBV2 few TGTGCCAGCAGTGACACACAGGGGGCGCGTGGCTACACCTTC CASSDTQGARGYTF
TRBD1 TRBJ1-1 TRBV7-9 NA TGTGCCAGCAGCTTGCGGACAGGGCCGGATGAAGCTTTCTTT CASSLRTGPDEAFF
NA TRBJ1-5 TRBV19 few TGTGCCAGTAGTTCGCATGATAGTAGCAATCAGCCCCAGCATTTT CASSSHDSSNQPQHF
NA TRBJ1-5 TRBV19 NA TGTGCCAGTAGTCCCGAAGCGGGCGCAGGTCAGCCCCAGCATTTT CASSPEAGAGQPQHF
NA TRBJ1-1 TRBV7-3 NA TGTGCCAGCAGCTTAGCCCCCACTTGGACTGAAGCTTTCTTT CASSLAPTWTEAFF
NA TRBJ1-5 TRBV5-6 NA TGTGCCAGCAGCTTCTGGGTTCGAGCCTCCAATCAGCCCCAGCATTTT CASSFWVRASNQPQHF
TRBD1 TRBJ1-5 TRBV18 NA TGTGCCAGCTCTCCACAGGGGAATCAGCCCCAGCATTTT CASSPQGNQPQHF
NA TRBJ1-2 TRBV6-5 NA TGTGCCAGCAGTTACAGCCCATCTAACTATGGCTACACCTTC CASSYSPSNYGYTF
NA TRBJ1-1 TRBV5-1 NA TGCGCCAGCAGCTTGAGACACAGGAACACTGAAGCTTTCTTT CASSLRHRNTEAFF
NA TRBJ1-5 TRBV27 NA TGTGCCAGCAGTTTACTCGACGGGCCGAATCAGCCCCAGCATTTT CASSLLDGPNQPQHF
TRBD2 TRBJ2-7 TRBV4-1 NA TGCGCCAGCAGCCATATGCTAGCGGGAGGGGTGTACGAGCAGTACTTC CASSHMLAGGVYEQYF
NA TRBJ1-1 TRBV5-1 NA TGCGCCAGCACCTGGGGGCTGTCGTCCCCTGAAGCTTTCTTT CASTWGLSSPEAFF
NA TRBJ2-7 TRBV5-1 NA TGCGCCAGCAGCCCAGACAGGCCCGGGCAGTACTTC CASSPDRPGQYF